This T cell receptor beta chain was sequenced during a study of CD8+ T cells in alopecia areata. Treatment of the sample: oral pan-JAK inhibitor, 5-10 mg twice daily. Findings of the study overall: The study found tofacitinib significantly decreased scalp clonality and expanded CD8+ clones among the top 100. While patients received tofacitinib, many expanded lesional clones remained present in scalp and blood. Higher clonality was seen in lesional scalp than in normal scalp, especially in alopecia totalis/universalis.

Notes on this clone: Its antigen is as yet unknown.

Germline V gives CDR1 SGHNT, CDR2 YENEEA. V gave up 2 bases and J gave up 1 base, with 3 bases separating them. The CDR3 is 13 amino acids. TCR sequencing used cDNA made by reverse transcription of extracted RNA. Generated by immunoSEQ multiplex PCR, the TCRdb table keeps only in-frame clones and is missing some. In the table there are about 210,000 clones, around 66% of which are singletons. The V gene is TRBV11-3, the J gene TRBJ1-5, with D unresolved. Sequenced material: CD4+ T cells sorted from blood, taken at approximately week 45, from a patient treated with tofacitinib. The sequence was collected from a human donor with alopecia areata. The CDR3 coding sequence is TGTGCCAGCAGCTTAAGGAGCAATCAGCCCCAGCATTTT. It encodes CASSLRSNQPQHF.